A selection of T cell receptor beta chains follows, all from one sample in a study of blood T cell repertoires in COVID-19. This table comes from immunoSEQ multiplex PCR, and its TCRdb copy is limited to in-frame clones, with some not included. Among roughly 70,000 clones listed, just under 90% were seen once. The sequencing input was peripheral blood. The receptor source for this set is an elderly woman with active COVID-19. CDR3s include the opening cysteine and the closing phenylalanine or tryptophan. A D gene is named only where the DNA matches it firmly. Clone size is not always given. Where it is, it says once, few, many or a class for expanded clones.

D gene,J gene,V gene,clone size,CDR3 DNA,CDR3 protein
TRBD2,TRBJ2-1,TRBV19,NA,TGTGCCAGTAGTAAATTATGGCTAGCGGGAGGCTCCTCCTACAATGAGCAGTTCTTC,CASSKLWLAGGSSYNEQFF
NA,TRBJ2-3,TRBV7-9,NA,TGTGCCAGCAGCTTTGGGCCAGATACGCAGTATTTT,CASSFGPDTQYF
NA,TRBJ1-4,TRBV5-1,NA,TGCGCCAGCAGCTTGGGGATGGGCGGCGGAGGTGAAAAACTGTTTTTT,CASSLGMGGGGEKLFF
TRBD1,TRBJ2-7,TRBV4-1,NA,TGCGCCAGCAGCCAGCCGGGACAGGGGTTCGAGCAGTACTTC,CASSQPGQGFEQYF
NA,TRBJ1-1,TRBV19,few,TGTGCCAGTCATAGGTGGGGCCGTCACACTGAAGCTTTCTTT,CASHRWGRHTEAFF
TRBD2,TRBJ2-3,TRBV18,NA,TGTGCCAGCTCTACCGGACTAGCGGGAGGGCCGACAGATACGCAGTATTTT,CASSTGLAGGPTDTQYF
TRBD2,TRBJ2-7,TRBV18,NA,TGTGCCAGCTCACTCCGAGCGGGGGGAGTAGGGAATTACGAGCAGTACTTC,CASSLRAGGVGNYEQYF
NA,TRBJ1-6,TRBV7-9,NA,TGTGCCAGCAGCTTAGTCTCGACAGATAATTCACCCCTCCACTTT,CASSLVSTDNSPLHF
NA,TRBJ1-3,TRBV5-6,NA,TGTGCCAGCAGCCGTACAGGGAGTGGAAACACCATATATTTT,CASSRTGSGNTIYF
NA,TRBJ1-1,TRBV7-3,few,TGTGCCAGCAGCTTGGCGGGACGGAACACTGAAGCTTTCTTT,CASSLAGRNTEAFF
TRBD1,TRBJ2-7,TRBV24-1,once,TGTGCCACCAGTGACCCCCGACAGGGAGCCTACGAGCAGTACTTC,CATSDPRQGAYEQYF
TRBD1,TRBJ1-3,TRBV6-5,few,TGTGCCAGCAGAAGAGACAGGGTTTCAGGAAACACCATATATTTT,CASRRDRVSGNTIYF
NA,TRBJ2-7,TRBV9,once,TGTGCCAGCAGCCCACACCCAGGGAGGAGTCCGTACGAGCAGTACTTC,CASSPHPGRSPYEQYF
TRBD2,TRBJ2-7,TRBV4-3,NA,TGCGCCAGCAGCCAAGTGCTAGCGGGAGGGCCAAACTACGAGCAGTACTTC,CASSQVLAGGPNYEQYF
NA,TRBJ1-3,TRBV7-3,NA,TGTGCCAGCAGCTTAAGGCAAGGAAACACCATATATTTT,CASSLRQGNTIYF
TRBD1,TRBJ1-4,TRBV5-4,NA,TGTGCCAGCAGCACCCGCCGGGACAGGGGCCCGAGTGAAAAACTGTTTTTT,CASSTRRDRGPSEKLFF
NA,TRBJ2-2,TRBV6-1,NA,TGTGCCAGCAGTGAAAGGCCGGGACTCACGGGCGGGGAGCTGTTTTTT,CASSERPGLTGGELFF
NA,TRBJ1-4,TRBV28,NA,TGTGCCAGCACGGGGGGCAAAGAAAAACTGTTTTTT,CASTGGKEKLFF
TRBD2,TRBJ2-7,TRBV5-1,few,TGCGCCAGCAGCCTGGGGACTAGCGGGAGGCTGTCCTACGAGCAGTACTTC,CASSLGTSGRLSYEQYF
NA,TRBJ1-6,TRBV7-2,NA,TGTGCCAGCAGCTTAAGGGGGTCGAGGTCACCCCTCCACTTT,CASSLRGSRSPLHF
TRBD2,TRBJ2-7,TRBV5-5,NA,TGTGCCAGCAGTCGGACTAGCGGGAGGTCTAGCTCCTACGAGCAGTACTTC,CASSRTSGRSSSYEQYF
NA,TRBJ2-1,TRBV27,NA,TGTGCCAGCAGTCCCCCCGACCTTAGCTCAAAAGAGCAGTTCTTC,CASSPPDLSSKEQFF
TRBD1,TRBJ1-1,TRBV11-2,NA,TGTGCCAGCAGCTTTGCGACAGGGGTAGGTCGGGGCTTGAACACTGAAGCTTTCTTT,CASSFATGVGRGLNTEAFF
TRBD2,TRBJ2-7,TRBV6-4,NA,TGTGCCAGCAGCTTCCTAGCGGGCTCATACGAGCAGTACTTC,CASSFLAGSYEQYF
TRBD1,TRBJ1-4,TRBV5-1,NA,TGCGCCAGCAGCCCACAGGGGTCTAATGAAAAACTGTTTTTT,CASSPQGSNEKLFF
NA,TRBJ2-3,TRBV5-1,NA,TGCGCCAGCAGCGCGACTCAGGGGGGAGATACGCAGTATTTT,CASSATQGGDTQYF
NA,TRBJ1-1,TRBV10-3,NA,TGTGCCATCAGTGACAGGGGTGGAACTGAAGCTTTCTTT,CAISDRGGTEAFF
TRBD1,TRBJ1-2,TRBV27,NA,TGTGCCAGCAGTTTACAGGGGGCTGATGGCTACACCTTC,CASSLQGADGYTF
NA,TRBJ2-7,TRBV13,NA,TGTGCCAGCAGCTTAGGCGGGAGAGGGACCTACGAGCAGTACTTC,CASSLGGRGTYEQYF
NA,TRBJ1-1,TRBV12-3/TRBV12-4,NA,TGTGCCAGCAGTCTAACAGGGAACACTGAAGCTTTCTTT,CASSLTGNTEAFF
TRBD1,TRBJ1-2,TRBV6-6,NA,TGTGCCAGCAGTCCAGGGGGAGCCTATGGCTACACCTTC,CASSPGGAYGYTF
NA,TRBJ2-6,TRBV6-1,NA,TGTGCCAGCAGTGAAGTGGGCGGCACCGGGATTGGGTCTGGGGCCAACGTCCTGACTTTC,CASSEVGGTGIGSGANVLTF
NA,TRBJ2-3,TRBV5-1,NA,TGCGCCAGCGCCCTTCGCTCGGGGTTCACGGATACGCAGTATTTT,CASALRSGFTDTQYF
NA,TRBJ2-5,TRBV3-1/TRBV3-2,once,TGTGCCAGCAGCCAAGAGGTGTCGGGGGGCTGGGGGACCCAGTACTTC,CASSQEVSGGWGTQYF
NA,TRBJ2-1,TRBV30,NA,TGTGCCTGGAGAGGATCGGAGGGAAATGAGCAGTTCTTC,CAWRGSEGNEQFF
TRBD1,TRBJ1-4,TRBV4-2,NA,TGTGCCAGCAGCCGCGGACAGGGGATGGCTAATGAAAAACTGTTTTTT,CASSRGQGMANEKLFF
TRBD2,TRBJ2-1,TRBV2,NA,TGTGCCAGCAGTCCTAGCGGGAGAGGGTCCTACAATGAGCAGTTCTTC,CASSPSGRGSYNEQFF
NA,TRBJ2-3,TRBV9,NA,TGTGCCAGCAGCCCCTCAGCGGCAGATACGCAGTATTTT,CASSPSAADTQYF
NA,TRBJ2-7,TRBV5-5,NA,TGTGCCAGCAGCCTGGACGGGGGCGAGCAGTACTTC,CASSLDGGEQYF
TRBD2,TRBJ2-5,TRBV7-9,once,TGTGCCAGCGAACAGGTGGGACTAGCGGGAGAGGAGACCCAGTACTTC,CASEQVGLAGEETQYF
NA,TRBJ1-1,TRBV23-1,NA,TGCGCCAGCAGTCAATTCAGGACAGACTACATCGAAAACACTGAAGCTTTCTTT,CASSQFRTDYIENTEAFF
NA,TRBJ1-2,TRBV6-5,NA,TGTGCCAGCCGGGGGGGATTCTATGGCTACACCTTC,CASRGGFYGYTF
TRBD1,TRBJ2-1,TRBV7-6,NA,TGTGCCAGCAGCTTAGTAGCAGGGGGCGCGTTTAATGAGCAGTTCTTC,CASSLVAGGAFNEQFF
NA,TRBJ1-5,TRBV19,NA,TGTGCCAGTAGTATCCTCTCAGGGACAAGGGGCAATCAGCCCCAGCATTTT,CASSILSGTRGNQPQHF
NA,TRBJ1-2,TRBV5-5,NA,TGTGCCAGCAGCTCCGGGCCTCAGGGAAACTATGGCTACACCTTC,CASSSGPQGNYGYTF